A single T cell receptor (beta chain) is shown here with its context. Using immunoSEQ multiplex PCR, the repertoire was profiled, and TCRdb retains in-frame clones only, with some absent. The sample has 250,000 to 350,000 clones, roughly 90% seen once. This sample stems from a study of blood T cell repertoires in COVID-19. Background on the study: The United States, Italy and Spain were the sources of the acute and convalescent COVID-19 samples.

V shed 4 bases and J shed 2 bases, with 4 bases lying between them. The CDR3 runs to 11 residues. Germline V gene lookup returns CDR1 SGHRS and CDR2 YFSETQ. Up to 2 weeks before entering the study, exposed participants had met a COVID-19 case. The sequence derives from a woman between 45 and 65 years old who had been exposed to COVID-19. The V gene is TRBV5-1, the J gene TRBJ2-7; D not resolved. Source material: PBMCs or T cells enriched from blood (not recorded which). The CDR3 DNA sequence: TGCGCCAGCAGCGAGGCCTACGAGCAGTACTTC. As protein: CASSEAYEQYF.